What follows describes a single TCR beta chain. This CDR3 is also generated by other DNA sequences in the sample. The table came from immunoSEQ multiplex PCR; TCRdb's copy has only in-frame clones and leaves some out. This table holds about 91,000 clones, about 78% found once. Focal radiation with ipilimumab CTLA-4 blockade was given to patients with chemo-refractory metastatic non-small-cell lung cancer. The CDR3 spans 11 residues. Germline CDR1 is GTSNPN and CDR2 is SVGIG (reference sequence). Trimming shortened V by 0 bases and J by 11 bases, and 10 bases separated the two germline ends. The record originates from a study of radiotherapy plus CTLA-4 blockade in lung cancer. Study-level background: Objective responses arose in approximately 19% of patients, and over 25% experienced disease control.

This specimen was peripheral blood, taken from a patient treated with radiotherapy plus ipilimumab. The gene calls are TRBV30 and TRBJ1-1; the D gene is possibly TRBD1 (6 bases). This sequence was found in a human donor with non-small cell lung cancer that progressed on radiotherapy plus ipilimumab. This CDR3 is CAWSVGGEAFF. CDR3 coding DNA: TGTGCCTGGAGTGTAGGGGGAGAGGCTTTCTTT.